This T cell receptor beta chain was sequenced during a study of OX40 agonist ivuxolimab in advanced cancers. TCRdb's copy holds only in-frame clones and misses some; the assay was immunoSEQ multiplex PCR. The sample consists of about 83,000 clones, 80% to 95% of them appearing once. CDR1 is SGHDT, CDR2 YYEEEE, per germline. CDR3 size: 17 residues. V lost 0 bases, J lost 7 bases, and 22 bases lay in between. The material was CD4+ or CD8+ T cells sorted from blood, obtained in a trial of the OX40 agonist ivuxolimab. The TCR originated in an adult with an advanced solid tumor such as melanoma, head and neck, liver or kidney cancer. The chain uses TRBV5-6 and TRBJ1-2, with D maybe TRBD1 (6 bases). CDR3 in amino acids: CASSLGGGVRSRGGYTF. DNA of the CDR3: TGTGCCAGCAGCTTGGGAGGAGGGGTACGGTCCAGGGGTGGCTACACCTTC.